This T cell receptor (beta chain) was captured by sequencing in a study of CD8+CD57+ T cells in acquired aplastic anemia. Study context: DNA from sorted CD4+ and CD8+ cells averaged around 3 ug.

This clonotype was seen many times. Both TCR beta VDJ combination and CDR3 sequence profiling were carried out. Genomic DNA was the template for this profiling. TCRdb re-derived calls from the reads in MiXCR, one entry per CDR3 protein. The data hold roughly 100,000 distinct CDR3 sequences, with 55% to 80% observed a single time. With 6 bases removed from V and 3 bases from J, the gap between germline ends came to 11 bases. The CDR3 is made up of 14 amino acids. The V gene's germline CDR1 is MNHEY and CDR2 SVGAGI. Patients chosen for sequencing had CD8+CD57+ cells that had expanded, as shown by flow cytometry. Blood came from patients not yet given any therapy.

The clonotype was recovered from a human donor with aplastic anemia. The gene calls are TRBV6-5 and TRBJ2-2; tentative D call: TRBD1 (6 bases). Sequenced sample: sorted CD4+, CD8+, or CD8+CD57+ T cells (not recorded which) from PBMCs. The CDR3 is CASSLPGDTGELFF. In DNA form, the CDR3 reads TGTGCCAGCAGCTTACCAGGGGACACCGGGGAGCTGTTTTTT.